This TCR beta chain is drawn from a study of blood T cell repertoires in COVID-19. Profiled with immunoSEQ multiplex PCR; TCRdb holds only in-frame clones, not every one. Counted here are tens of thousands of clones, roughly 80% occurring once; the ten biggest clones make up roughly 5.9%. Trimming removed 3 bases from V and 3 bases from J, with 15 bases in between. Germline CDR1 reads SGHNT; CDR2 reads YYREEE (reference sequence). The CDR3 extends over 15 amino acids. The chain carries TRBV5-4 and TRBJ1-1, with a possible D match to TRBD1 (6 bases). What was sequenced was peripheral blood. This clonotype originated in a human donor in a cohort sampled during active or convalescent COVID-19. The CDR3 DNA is TGTGCCAGCAGCTCAGGGGCCAGTCGCGACACTGAAGCTTTCTTT. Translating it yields CASSSGASRDTEAFF.